The 14 T cell receptor beta chains below come from one sample, sequenced in a study of T-cell memory formation after mild COVID-19. TCRdb independently ran MiXCR on the 5' RACE reads; one entry per CDR3 protein. This sample yields 400,000 to 550,000 distinct CDR3 sequences, of which roughly 25% are seen a single time; approximately 13% belongs to the top ten. Sequencing was carried out using PBMCs or a T cell subset sorted from them (not recorded which). The receptors come from an adult woman who had mild COVID-19 (a few samples of this study predate the infection). Cell type and time point are not known.

The V gene is TRBV6-5, the J gene TRBJ2-3; unclear D gene. V shed 5 bases and J shed 0 bases, with 6 bases lying between them. This CDR3 spans 13 amino acids. Germline V CDR1 and CDR2: MNHEY, SVGAGI. The CDR3 bases are TGTGCCAGCAGTCTTCATAGCACAGATACGCAGTATTTT. It codes for CASSLHSTDTQYF.

There are a few counts of this clonotype. This chain connects TRBV12-3 or TRBV12-4 to TRBJ2-3, with 8 bases that match TRBD1. Trimming removed 11 bases from V and 3 bases from J; junction bases left unmatched: 13. CDR3 length: 15 residues. The CDR3 DNA follows: TGTGCCTCCCAAGGAGGACAGGGTCGGACAGATACGCAGTATTTT. It codes for CASQGGQGRTDTQYF.

The rearrangement links TRBV4-1 to TRBJ2-5, with a weak D call TRBD2 (5 bases). The germline V gene encodes CDR1 MGHRA and CDR2 YSYEKL. Trimming pared 1 base from V and 4 bases from J, leaving 22 bases between. This CDR3 comprises 18 residues. DNA of the CDR3: TGCGCCAGCAGCCAAGGAACGTTTACGGGATCCCTGGGAGAGACCCAGTACTTC. As protein: CASSQGTFTGSLGETQYF.

The V and J genes are TRBV9 and TRBJ1-2, with D unresolved. V was clipped by 0 bases and J by 7 bases, with 19 bases between them. Germline CDR1 is SGDLS and CDR2 is YYNGEE. The CDR3 consists of 16 residues. The CDR3 bases are TGTGCCAGCAGCGTAGATTGCGGGTTGGACGGTCTTGGCTACACCTTC. The encoded protein is CASSVDCGLDGLGYTF. The variable domain in full, with the rest retrieved from reference TRBV9 and TRBJ1-2, is DSGVTQTPKHLITATGQRVTLRCSPRSGDLSVYWYQQSLDQGLQFLIQYYNGEERAKGNILERFSAQQFPDLHSELNLSSLELGDSALYFCASSVDCGLDGLGYTFGSGTRLTVV.

V and J are TRBV4-1 and TRBJ1-5; D is ambiguous. Trimming cost V 1 base and J 4 bases, with 8 bases left between them. Germline lookup yields CDR1 MGHRA and CDR2 YSYEKL. The CDR3 extends over 14 amino acids. In DNA form, the CDR3 reads TGCGCCAGCAGCCAAGTTTCGGGGAATCAGCCCCAGCATTTT. This codes for CASSQVSGNQPQHF.

The table lists this clonotype with a few counts. The gene calls are TRBV20-1 and TRBJ2-1; 8 bases are a match to TRBD2. This CDR3 contains 14 residues. With V trimmed by 3 bases and J by 7 bases, 8 bases remained unmatched. The V gene's germline CDR1 is DFQATT and CDR2 SNEGSKA (reference sequence). CDR3 loop: CSASNLAGPNEQFF. CDR3 nucleotides: TGCAGTGCTAGTAACCTAGCGGGCCCGAATGAGCAGTTCTTC.

V is TRBV20-1 and J is TRBJ1-4; D remains ambiguous. The ends were cut back, 0 bases at V and 3 bases at J, with 11 bases in the middle. CDR3 length: 15 residues. CDR1 and CDR2 (germline): DFQATT, SNEGSKA (reference sequence). Written as DNA, the CDR3 is TGCAGTGCTAGAGATTTGCCGGGTGCTAATGAAAAACTGTTTTTT. This codes for CSARDLPGANEKLFF.

This clonotype was seen only a few times. The chain uses TRBV7-2 and TRBJ2-1, with a tentative D call TRBD2 (5 bases). This CDR3 has 16 residues. In germline, CDR1 is SGHTA, CDR2 FQGNSA. Between the trimmed V and J ends, which lost 5 bases and 0 bases, there was a span of 14 bases. The DNA for the CDR3 is TGTGCCAGCAGCCGCCTAGCAGAGAGCTCCTACAATGAGCAGTTCTTC. This translates into CASSRLAESSYNEQFF. Using reference TRBV7-2 and TRBJ2-1 for the parts outside the CDR3, the full variable domain is GAGVSQSPSNKVTEKGKDVELRCDPISGHTALYWYRQSLGQGLEFLIYFQGNSAPDKSGLPSDRFSAERTGGSVSTLTIQRTQQEDSAVYLCASSRLAESSYNEQFFGPGTRLTVL.

This clonotype was counted between two and nine times. This sequence joins TRBV5-1 and TRBJ2-6; D uncertain. CDR1 SGHRS and CDR2 YFSETQ come from the germline V gene. The CDR3 loop spans 17 amino acids. With 4 bases removed from V and 2 bases from J, the gap between germline ends came to 16 bases. The CDR3 is CASSLRVLRTGANVLTF. The DNA for the CDR3 is TGCGCCAGCAGCCTAAGGGTTCTAAGGACTGGGGCCAACGTCCTGACTTTC. Combining the CDR3 with reference TRBV5-1 and TRBJ2-6 gives the whole variable domain KAGVTQTPRYLIKTRGQQVTLSCSPISGHRSVSWYQQTPGQGLQFLFEYFSETQRNKGNFPGRFSGRQFSNSRSEMNVSTLELGDSALYLCASSLRVLRTGANVLTFGAGSRLTVL.

V and J are TRBV20-1 and TRBJ2-7; 8 nucleotides agree with TRBD1. This CDR3 is 14 amino acids long. With V trimmed by 3 bases and J by 3 bases, 7 bases remained unmatched. From germline, CDR1 is DFQATT and CDR2 SNEGSKA (reference sequence). CDR3 region: CSASLRDRIYEQYF. In DNA form, the CDR3 reads TGCAGTGCTAGCTTGCGGGACAGGATCTACGAGCAGTACTTC.

The chain carries TRBV2 and TRBJ1-2; D is uncertain. Between the trimmed V and J ends, which lost 6 bases and 2 bases, there was a span of 10 bases. CDR1 and CDR2 from the germline V gene are SNHLY and FYNNEI. There are 13 residues in the CDR3. As DNA, the CDR3 is TGTGCCAGCAGCCCCACAGAGAACTATGGCTACACCTTC. This gives the protein CASSPTENYGYTF.

This clonotype was observed a few times. The CDR3 reads CASSLRGSGPGELFF. CDR3 nucleotide sequence: TGCGCCAGCAGCTTACGTGGTAGCGGGCCCGGGGAGCTGTTTTTT. V usage is TRBV5-1 and J usage is TRBJ2-2; 7 positions match TRBD2. Per germline, CDR1 SGHRS and CDR2 YFSETQ. V was pared by 2 bases and J by 6 bases, with 7 bases of the junction left unmatched. This CDR3 has 15 amino acids.

This chain joins TRBV24-1 and TRBJ2-3; possible D gene TRBD1, 5 bases. Trimming left V 5 bases short and J 2 bases short, with 16 bases between. CDR1 is KGHDR and CDR2 is SFDVKD in the germline V gene. This CDR3 spans 16 amino acids. The CDR3, as DNA: TGTGCCACCAGTGCCACCCCGACAGCCTACACAGATACGCAGTATTTT. Translating gives CATSATPTAYTDTQYF.

With regard to this clonotype: Its ends do not fully match the called genes, so a read error is possible. V usage is TRBV10-3 and J usage is TRBJ2-1, with D perhaps matching TRBD1 (7 bases). Germline lookup yields CDR1 ENHRY and CDR2 SYGVKD. This CDR3 has 15 amino acids. The CDR3 DNA is TGTGCCATCAGTGAGACGGGAGCCCCCCGCGGACAGGAGGTCTTC. Its translation: CAISETGAPRGQEVF.